This T cell receptor beta chain was obtained from a study of T-cell memory formation after mild COVID-19. The study's findings and limits: Still unconfirmed is whether the second-wave clones peaking on day 37 recognized SARS-CoV-2. Later expanders leaned CD4+, whereas day 15 to 85 contracting clones were balanced CD4/CD8. Chiefly within CM and EM were the contracting CD4+ clones; CD8+ ones were within EMRA.

This clonotype appeared a few times. Its antigen is unidentified. With constant-segment primers, 5'RACE yielded cDNA libraries of TCR alpha and TCR beta that carried sample barcodes and UMIs. TCRdb re-analysed the 5' RACE reads in MiXCR, keeping a single row per CDR3 protein. The table has more than 450,000 distinct CDR3 sequences, about 20% seen once. Germline-derived CDR1 and CDR2 are SGHRS and YFSETQ. The V and J ends lost 0 bases and 0 bases respectively, with 7 bases between them. The CDR3 loop spans 15 amino acids. The chain recombines TRBV5-1 with TRBJ1-5; D is ambiguous. Sequenced sample: PBMCs or a T cell subset sorted from them (not recorded which). This TCR derives from an adult woman who had mild COVID-19 (a few samples of this study predate the infection). Cell type and time point are not known. The CDR3 sequence is CASSLDAGSNQPQHF. In nucleotides, the CDR3 is TGCGCCAGCAGCTTGGACGCTGGTAGCAATCAGCCCCAGCATTTT.